This T cell receptor beta chain was recovered during a study of blood T cell repertoires in COVID-19 (dated by TCRdb to 2018 to 2021). Context from the whole study: Samples covering the acute and convalescent phases of COVID-19 were provided by collaborators in the United States, Italy and Spain. HLA class I and class II types, where available, came from metadata supplied by the sample provider rather than from assay-based typing. The prospective study material was composed of cDNA or gDNA derived from T cells, B-cell-depleted T cells, or PBMCs. The dataset comprised deeply sampled blood TCRbeta repertoires from subjects exposed to, actively infected with, or recovered from COVID-19. A freely available public database, intended as a resource for researchers studying the immune response to SARS-CoV-2, is where the repertoires were released. Sample metadata almost always included a de-identified subject ID, COVID-19 status, age in years and sex. Samples came from the ongoing ImmuneRACE study (first 160 participants) plus 1,254 subjects from 6 global collaborators. Overall study results and their limits: Clinical and demographic metadata were provided uncurated, with the amount varying by source and participant.

CDR1 SEHNR and CDR2 FQNEAQ are derived from the germline V gene (reference sequence). Trimmed from V: 5 bases; trimmed from J: 0 bases; junction bases lacking a gene match: 6. The CDR3, cysteine through phenylalanine, is 15 amino acids long. Only the CDR3 portion is preserved as DNA: 45 bases, with reading frame beginning at the first base. Remarks on this clone: Its binding antigen is unknown. A single base separates this from a much larger clone, so it may be a read error. This sample includes further DNA sequences coding for the same CDR3.

One collaborating source in Seattle enrolled patients while the patients were actively infected and followed the patients over time throughout the course of disease. Each collaborating institution followed its own protocols to collect whole blood in K2EDTA tubes. For TCRbeta analysis, collaborators shipped samples in one of three forms: frozen whole blood, isolated PBMCs, or DNA extracted from either of those sample types. TCRbeta CDR3 regions were amplified from genomic DNA using the immunoSEQ Assay, a bias-controlled multiplex PCR. The paper's data handling went like this. Within the assay, amplification of reference gene primers was used to estimate how many nucleated cells each sample contained. To quantify the absolute abundance of each unique TCRbeta CDR3 rearrangement, sequence reads were collapsed and filtered. For each sample, productive Simpson clonality was calculated by taking the square root of Simpson's diversity index across productive rearrangements. The clones in this table, taken by TCRdb from immuneACCESS, are in-frame only. Not every clone is retained; where verified, under half of the shortfall comes from an unresolved V gene, and the cause of the rest is unknown. D and trimming were read from the DNA, whereas the V and J calls and clone size are those reported in that table. This sample holds a few hundred thousand clones; roughly 84% were observed only once. 18% of the sample is held by the ten biggest clonotypes.

The chain is assembled from TRBV7-9 and TRBJ1-1; TRBD1 fits 7 bases in the junction. The source is a man over 45 with COVID-19, enrolled during active disease. Sequenced: peripheral blood. The DNA sequence reads TGTGCCAGCAGCCCCCGGACAGGCCTGAACACTGAAGCTTTCTTT. This gives the protein CASSPRTGLNTEAFF.